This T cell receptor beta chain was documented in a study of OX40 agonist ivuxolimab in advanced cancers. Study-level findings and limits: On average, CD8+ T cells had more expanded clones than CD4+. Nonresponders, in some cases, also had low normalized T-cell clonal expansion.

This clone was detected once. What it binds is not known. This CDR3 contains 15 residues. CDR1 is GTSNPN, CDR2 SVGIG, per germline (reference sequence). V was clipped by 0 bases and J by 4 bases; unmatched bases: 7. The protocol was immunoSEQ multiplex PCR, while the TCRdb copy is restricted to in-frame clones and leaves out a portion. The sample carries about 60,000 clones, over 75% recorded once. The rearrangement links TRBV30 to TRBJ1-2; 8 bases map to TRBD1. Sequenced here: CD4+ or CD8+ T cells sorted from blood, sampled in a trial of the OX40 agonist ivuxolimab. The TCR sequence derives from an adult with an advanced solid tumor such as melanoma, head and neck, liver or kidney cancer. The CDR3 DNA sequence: TGTGCCTGGAGTGTATCAGGGGGCTGGAGCTATGGCTACACCTTC. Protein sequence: CAWSVSGGWSYGYTF.